Sequencing of this TCR beta chain was carried out in a study of blood T cell repertoires in COVID-19. Study information: Acute and convalescent COVID-19 samples came from the United States, Italy and Spain.

Followed over time, Seattle patients had been enrolled while infection was active. CDR3 size: 15 residues. Per germline, CDR1 SGHNT and CDR2 YENEEA. Trimming cost V 1 base and J 2 bases; bases outside gene matches: 2. The table came from immunoSEQ multiplex PCR; TCRdb's copy has only in-frame clones and leaves some out. The profile shows around 160,000 clones, 70% to 90% of them singletons. This TCR came from an older woman with COVID-19, enrolled during active disease. The specimen sequenced was peripheral blood. This rearrangement joins TRBV11-3 to TRBJ2-5, with 9 bases lining up with TRBD1. CDR3 DNA: TGTGCCAGCAGCTTAGGCGGGACAGGGCAAGAGACCCAGTACTTC. Translated: CASSLGGTGQETQYF. Drawing the rest from reference TRBV11-3 and TRBJ2-5, the complete variable domain is EAGVVQSPRYKIIEKKQPVAFWCNPISGHNTLYWYLQNLGQGPELLIRYENEEAVDDSQLPKDRFSAERLKGVDSTLKIQPAELGDSAVYLCASSLGGTGQETQYFGPGTRLLVL.